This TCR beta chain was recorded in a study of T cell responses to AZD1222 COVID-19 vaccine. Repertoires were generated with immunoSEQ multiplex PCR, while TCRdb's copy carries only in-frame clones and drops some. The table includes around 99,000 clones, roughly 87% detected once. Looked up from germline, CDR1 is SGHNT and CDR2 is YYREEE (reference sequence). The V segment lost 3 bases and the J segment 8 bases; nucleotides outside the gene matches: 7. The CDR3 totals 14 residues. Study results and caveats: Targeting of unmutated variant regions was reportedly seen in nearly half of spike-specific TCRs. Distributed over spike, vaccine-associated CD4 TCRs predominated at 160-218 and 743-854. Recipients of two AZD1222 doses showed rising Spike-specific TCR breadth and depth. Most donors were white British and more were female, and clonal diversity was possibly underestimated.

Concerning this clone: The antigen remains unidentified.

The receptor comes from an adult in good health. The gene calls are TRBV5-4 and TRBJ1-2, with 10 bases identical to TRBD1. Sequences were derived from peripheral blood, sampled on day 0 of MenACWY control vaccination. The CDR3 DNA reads TGTGCCAGCAGCTCCCCCCGGGACAGGGGAGGCTACACCTTC. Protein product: CASSSPRDRGGYTF.